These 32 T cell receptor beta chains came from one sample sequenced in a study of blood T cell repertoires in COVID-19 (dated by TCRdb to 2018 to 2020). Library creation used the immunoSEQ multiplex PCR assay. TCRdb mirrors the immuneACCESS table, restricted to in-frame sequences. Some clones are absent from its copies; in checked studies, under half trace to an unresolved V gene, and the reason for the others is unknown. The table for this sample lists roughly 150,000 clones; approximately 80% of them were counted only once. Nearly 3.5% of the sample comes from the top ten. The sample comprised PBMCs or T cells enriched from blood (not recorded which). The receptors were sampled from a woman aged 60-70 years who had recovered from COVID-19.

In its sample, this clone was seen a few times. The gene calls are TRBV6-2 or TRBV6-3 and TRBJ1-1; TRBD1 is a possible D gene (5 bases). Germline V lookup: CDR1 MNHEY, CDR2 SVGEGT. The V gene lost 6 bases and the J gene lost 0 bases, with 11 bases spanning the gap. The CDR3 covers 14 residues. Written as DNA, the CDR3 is TGTGCCAGCAGCCAACAGGACATGAACACTGAAGCTTTCTTT. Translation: CASSQQDMNTEAFF.

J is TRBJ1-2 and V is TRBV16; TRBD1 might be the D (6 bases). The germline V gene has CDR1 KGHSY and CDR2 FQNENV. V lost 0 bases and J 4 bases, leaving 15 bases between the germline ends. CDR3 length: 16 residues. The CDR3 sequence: CASSQSPQGGIYGYTF. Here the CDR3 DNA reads TGTGCCAGCAGCCAATCCCCACAGGGTGGGATCTATGGCTACACCTTC.

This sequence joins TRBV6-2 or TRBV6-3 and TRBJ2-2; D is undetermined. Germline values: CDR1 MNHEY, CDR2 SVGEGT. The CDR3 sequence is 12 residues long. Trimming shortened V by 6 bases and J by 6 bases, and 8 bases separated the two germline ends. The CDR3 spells CASSPPAGELFF. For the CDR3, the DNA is TGTGCCAGCAGCCCGCCGGCCGGGGAGCTGTTTTTT.

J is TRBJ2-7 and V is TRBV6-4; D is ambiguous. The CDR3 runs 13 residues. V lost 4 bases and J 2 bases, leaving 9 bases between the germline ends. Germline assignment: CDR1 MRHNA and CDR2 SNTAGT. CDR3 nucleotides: TGTGCCAGCAGTGTGAGGCAAACCTACGAGCAGTACTTC. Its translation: CASSVRQTYEQYF.

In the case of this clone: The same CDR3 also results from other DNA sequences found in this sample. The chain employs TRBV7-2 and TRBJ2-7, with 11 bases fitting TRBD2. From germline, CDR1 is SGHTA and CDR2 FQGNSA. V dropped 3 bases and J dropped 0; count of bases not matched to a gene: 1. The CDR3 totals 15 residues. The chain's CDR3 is CASSLGLADSYEQYF. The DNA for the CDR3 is TGTGCCAGCAGCTTGGGACTAGCGGACTCCTACGAGCAGTACTTC.

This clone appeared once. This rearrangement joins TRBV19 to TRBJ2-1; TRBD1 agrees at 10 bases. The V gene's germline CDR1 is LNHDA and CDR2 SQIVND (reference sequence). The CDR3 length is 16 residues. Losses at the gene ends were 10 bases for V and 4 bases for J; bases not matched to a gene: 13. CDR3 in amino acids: CATGRQGALGYNEQFF. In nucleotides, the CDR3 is TGTGCCACTGGGCGACAGGGGGCGCTGGGGTACAATGAGCAGTTCTTC.

The CDR3 DNA follows: TGTGCCAGCAGTGACAGGGGAGAGACCCAGTACTTC. Translated: CASSDRGETQYF. V gene TRBV6-1 combines with J gene TRBJ2-5, with D perhaps matching TRBD1 (6 bases). The CDR3 consists of 12 residues. Germline V gives CDR1 MNHNS, CDR2 SASEGT. V was clipped by 3 bases and J by 4 bases, with 6 bases between them.

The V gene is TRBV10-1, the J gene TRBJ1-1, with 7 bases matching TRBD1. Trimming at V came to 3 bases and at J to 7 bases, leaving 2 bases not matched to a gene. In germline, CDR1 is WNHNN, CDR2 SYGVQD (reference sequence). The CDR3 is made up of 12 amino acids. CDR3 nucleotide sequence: TGCGCCAGCAGTGATCAGGGGGATGAAGCTTTCTTT. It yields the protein CASSDQGDEAFF.

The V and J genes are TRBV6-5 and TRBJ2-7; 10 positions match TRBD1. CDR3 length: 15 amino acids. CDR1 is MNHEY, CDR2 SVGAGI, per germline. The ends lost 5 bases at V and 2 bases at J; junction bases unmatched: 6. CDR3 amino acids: CASSSRDRGTYEQYF. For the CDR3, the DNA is TGTGCCAGCAGTAGCCGGGACAGGGGAACCTACGAGCAGTACTTC.

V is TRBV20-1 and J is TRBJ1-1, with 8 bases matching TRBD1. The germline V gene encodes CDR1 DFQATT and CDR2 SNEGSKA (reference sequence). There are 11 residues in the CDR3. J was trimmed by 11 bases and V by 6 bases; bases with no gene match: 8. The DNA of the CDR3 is TGCAGTGCGGCAACAGGGGGGAGGGCTTTCTTT. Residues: CSAATGGRAFF.

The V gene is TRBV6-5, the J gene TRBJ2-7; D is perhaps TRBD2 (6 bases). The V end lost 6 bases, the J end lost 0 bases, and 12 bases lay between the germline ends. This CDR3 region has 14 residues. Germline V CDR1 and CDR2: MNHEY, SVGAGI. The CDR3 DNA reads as TGTGCCAGCAGGGAGACTAGTTACTCCTACGAGCAGTACTTC. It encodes CASRETSYSYEQYF.

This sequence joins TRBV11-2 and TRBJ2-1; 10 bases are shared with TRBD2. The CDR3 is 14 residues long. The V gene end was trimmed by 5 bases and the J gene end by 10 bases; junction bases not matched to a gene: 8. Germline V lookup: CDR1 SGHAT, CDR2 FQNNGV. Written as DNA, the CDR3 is TGTGCCAGCAGCCAAAGCGGGGGGGCGGGAGAGCAGTTCTTC. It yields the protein CASSQSGGAGEQFF.

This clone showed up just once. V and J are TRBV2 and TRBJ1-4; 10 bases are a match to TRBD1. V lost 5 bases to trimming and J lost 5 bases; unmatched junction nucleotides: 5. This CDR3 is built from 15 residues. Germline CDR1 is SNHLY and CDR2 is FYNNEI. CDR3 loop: CASSWTGGENEKLFF. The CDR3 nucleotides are TGTGCCAGCAGTTGGACAGGGGGAGAGAATGAAAAACTGTTTTTT.

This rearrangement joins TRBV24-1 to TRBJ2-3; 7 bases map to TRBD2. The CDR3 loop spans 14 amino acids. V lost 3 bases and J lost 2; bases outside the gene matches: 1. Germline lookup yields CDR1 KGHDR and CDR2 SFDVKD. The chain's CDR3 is CATSDGTTTDTQYF. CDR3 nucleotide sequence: TGTGCCACCAGTGATGGGACTACCACAGATACGCAGTATTTT.

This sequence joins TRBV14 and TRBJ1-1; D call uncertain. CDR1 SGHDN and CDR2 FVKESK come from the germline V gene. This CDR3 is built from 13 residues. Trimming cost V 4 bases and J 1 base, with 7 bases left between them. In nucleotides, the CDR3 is TGTGCCAGCAGCCCCTACAGGAACACTGAAGCTTTCTTT. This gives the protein CASSPYRNTEAFF.

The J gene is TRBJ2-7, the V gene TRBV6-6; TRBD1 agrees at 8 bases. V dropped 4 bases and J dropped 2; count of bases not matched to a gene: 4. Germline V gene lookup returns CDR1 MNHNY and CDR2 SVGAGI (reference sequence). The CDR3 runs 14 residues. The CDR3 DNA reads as TGTGCCAGCAGTTCCAGGGGGCGGACCTACGAGCAGTACTTC. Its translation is CASSSRGRTYEQYF.

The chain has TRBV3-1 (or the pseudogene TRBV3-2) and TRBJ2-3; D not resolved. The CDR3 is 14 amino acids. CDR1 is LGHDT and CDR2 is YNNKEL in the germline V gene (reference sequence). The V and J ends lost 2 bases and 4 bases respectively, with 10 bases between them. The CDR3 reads CASSQSFPPDTQYF. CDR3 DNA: TGTGCCAGCAGCCAAAGCTTTCCGCCAGATACGCAGTATTTT.

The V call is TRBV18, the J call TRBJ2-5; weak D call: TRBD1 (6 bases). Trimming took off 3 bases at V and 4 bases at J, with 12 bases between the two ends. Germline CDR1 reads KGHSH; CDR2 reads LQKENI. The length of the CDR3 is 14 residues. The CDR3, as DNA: TGTGCCAGCTCACCGTCGACAGGACCAGAGACCCAGTACTTC. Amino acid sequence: CASSPSTGPETQYF.

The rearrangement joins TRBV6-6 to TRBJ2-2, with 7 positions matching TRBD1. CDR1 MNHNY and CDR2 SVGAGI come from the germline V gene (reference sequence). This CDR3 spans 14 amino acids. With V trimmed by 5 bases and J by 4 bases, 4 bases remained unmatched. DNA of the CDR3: TGTGCCAGCAGTCAACGACAGGGCACCGGGGAGCTGTTTTTT. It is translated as CASSQRQGTGELFF.

CDR3: CASSLAGGLSTDTQYF. The CDR3 bases are TGCGCCAGCAGCCTAGCGGGGGGCCTTAGCACAGATACGCAGTATTTT. This sequence joins TRBV5-1 and TRBJ2-3; TRBD2 matches 11 bases. The CDR3 runs 16 residues. The germline CDR1 and CDR2 sequences are SGHRS and YFSETQ. The V and J ends lost 4 bases and 0 bases, in that order; junction bases with no gene match: 4.

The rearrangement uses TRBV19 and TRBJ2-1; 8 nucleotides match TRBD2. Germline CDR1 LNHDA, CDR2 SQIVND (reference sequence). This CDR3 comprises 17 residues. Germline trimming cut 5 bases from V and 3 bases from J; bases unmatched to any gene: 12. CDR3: CASSASGAGVFYNEQFF. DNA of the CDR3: TGTGCCAGTAGTGCTTCCGGAGCGGGGGTGTTCTACAATGAGCAGTTCTTC.

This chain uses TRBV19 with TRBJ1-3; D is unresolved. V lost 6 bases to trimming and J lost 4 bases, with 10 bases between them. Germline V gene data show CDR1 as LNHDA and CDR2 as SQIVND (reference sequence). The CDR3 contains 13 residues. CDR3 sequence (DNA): TGTGCCAGTAGAGCCCTTGCCGGAAACACCATATATTTT. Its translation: CASRALAGNTIYF.

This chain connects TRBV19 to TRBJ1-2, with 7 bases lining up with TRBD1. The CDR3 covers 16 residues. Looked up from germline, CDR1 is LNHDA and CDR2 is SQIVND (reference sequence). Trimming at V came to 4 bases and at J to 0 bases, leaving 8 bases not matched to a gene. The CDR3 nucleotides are TGTGCCAGTAGTACCTACGGGACAGCTTCTAACTATGGCTACACCTTC. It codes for CASSTYGTASNYGYTF.

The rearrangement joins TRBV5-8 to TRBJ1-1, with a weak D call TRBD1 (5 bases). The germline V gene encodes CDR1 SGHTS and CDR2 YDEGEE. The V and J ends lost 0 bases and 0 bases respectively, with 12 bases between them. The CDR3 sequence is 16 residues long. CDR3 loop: CASSLGQIFMNTEAFF. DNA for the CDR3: TGTGCCAGCAGCTTGGGACAGATCTTTATGAACACTGAAGCTTTCTTT.

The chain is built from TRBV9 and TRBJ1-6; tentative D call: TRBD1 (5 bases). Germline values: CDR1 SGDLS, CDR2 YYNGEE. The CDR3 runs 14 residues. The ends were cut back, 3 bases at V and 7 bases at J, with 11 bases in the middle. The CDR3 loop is CASSADRLNSPLHF. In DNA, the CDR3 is TGTGCCAGCAGCGCCGACAGATTAAATTCACCCCTCCACTTT.

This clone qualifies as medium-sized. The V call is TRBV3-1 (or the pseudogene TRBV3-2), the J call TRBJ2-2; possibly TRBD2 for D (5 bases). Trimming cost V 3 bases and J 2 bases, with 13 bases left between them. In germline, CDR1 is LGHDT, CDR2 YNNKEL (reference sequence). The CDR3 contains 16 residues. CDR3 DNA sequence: TGTGCCAGCAGCCACTTGGGGAGCGGAAACACCGGGGAGCTGTTTTTT. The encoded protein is CASSHLGSGNTGELFF.

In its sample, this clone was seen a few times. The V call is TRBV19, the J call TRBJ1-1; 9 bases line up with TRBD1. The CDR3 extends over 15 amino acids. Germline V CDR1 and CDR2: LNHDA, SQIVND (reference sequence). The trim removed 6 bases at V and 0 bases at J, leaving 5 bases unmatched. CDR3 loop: CASRYRGPMNTEAFF. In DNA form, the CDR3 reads TGTGCCAGTAGGTACAGGGGGCCGATGAACACTGAAGCTTTCTTT.

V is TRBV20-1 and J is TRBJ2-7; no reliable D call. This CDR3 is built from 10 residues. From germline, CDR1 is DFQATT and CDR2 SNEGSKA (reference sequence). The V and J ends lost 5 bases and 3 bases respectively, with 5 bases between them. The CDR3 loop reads CSAVRYEQYF. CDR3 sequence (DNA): TGCAGTGCTGTCCGCTACGAGCAGTACTTC.

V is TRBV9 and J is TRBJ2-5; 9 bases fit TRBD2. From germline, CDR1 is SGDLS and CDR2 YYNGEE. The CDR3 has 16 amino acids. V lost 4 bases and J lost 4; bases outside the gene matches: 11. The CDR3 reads CASSYIGTSITETQYF. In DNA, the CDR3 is TGTGCCAGCAGCTATATCGGGACTAGCATTACAGAGACCCAGTACTTC.

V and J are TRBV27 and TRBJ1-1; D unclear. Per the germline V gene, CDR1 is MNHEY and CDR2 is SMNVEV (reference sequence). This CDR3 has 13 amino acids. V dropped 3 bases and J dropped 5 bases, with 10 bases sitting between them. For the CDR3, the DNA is TGTGCCAGCAGTTTTGAGGGAAAGACTGAAGCTTTCTTT. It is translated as CASSFEGKTEAFF.

Here the CDR3 reads CASSHGLAKETQYF. In nucleotides, the CDR3 is TGTGCCAGCAGCCATGGACTAGCGAAGGAGACCCAGTACTTC. V and J are TRBV11-2 and TRBJ2-5; 9 bases line up with TRBD2. The ends lost 5 bases at V and 5 bases at J; junction bases unmatched: 6. The germline gives CDR1 SGHAT, CDR2 FQNNGV. The CDR3 contains 14 residues.

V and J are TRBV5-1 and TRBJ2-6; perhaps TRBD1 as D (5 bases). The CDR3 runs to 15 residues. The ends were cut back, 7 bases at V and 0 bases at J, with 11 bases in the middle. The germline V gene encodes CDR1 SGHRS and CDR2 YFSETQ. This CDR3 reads CASSDRSSGANVLTF. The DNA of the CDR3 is TGCGCCAGCTCCGACAGAAGCTCTGGGGCCAACGTCCTGACTTTC.